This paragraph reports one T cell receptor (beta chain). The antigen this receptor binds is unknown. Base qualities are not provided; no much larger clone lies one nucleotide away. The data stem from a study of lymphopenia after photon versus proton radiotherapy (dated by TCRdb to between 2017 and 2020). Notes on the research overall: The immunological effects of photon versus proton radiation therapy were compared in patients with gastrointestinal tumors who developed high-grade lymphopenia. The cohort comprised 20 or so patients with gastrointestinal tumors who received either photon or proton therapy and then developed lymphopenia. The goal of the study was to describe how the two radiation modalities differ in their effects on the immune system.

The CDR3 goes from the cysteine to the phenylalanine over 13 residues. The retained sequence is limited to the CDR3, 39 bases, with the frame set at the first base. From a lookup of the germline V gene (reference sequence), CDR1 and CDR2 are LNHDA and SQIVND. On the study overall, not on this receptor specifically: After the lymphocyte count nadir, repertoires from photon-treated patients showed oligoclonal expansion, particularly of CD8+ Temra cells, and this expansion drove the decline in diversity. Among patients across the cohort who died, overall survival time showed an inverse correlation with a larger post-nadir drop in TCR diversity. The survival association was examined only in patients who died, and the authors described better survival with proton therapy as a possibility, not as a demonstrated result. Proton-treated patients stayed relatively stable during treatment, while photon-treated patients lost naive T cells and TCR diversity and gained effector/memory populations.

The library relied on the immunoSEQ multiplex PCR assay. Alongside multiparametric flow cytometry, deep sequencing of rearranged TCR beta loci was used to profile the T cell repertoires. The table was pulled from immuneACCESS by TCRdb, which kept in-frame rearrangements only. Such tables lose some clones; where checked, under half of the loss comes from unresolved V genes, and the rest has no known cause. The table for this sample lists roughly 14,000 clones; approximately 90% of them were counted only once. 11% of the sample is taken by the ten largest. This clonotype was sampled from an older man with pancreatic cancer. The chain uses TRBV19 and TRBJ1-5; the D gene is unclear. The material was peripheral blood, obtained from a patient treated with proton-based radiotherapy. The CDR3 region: CATREEGKQPQHF. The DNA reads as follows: TGTGCTACACGGGAAGAAGGGAAACAGCCCCAGCATTTT.